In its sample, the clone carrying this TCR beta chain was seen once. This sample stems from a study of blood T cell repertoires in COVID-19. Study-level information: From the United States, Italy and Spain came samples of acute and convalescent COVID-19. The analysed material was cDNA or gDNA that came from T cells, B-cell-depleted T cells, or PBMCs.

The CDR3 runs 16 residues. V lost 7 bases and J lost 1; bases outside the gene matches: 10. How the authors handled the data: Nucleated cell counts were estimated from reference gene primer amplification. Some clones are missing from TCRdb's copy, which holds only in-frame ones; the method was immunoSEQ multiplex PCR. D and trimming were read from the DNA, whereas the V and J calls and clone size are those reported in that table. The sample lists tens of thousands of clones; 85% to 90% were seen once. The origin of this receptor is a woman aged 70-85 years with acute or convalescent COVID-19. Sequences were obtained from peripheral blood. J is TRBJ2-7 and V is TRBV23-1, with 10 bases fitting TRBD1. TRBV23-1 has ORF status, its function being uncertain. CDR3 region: CASNQTGTGESYEQYF. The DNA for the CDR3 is TGCGCCAGCAACCAAACCGGGACAGGGGAATCCTACGAGCAGTACTTC.